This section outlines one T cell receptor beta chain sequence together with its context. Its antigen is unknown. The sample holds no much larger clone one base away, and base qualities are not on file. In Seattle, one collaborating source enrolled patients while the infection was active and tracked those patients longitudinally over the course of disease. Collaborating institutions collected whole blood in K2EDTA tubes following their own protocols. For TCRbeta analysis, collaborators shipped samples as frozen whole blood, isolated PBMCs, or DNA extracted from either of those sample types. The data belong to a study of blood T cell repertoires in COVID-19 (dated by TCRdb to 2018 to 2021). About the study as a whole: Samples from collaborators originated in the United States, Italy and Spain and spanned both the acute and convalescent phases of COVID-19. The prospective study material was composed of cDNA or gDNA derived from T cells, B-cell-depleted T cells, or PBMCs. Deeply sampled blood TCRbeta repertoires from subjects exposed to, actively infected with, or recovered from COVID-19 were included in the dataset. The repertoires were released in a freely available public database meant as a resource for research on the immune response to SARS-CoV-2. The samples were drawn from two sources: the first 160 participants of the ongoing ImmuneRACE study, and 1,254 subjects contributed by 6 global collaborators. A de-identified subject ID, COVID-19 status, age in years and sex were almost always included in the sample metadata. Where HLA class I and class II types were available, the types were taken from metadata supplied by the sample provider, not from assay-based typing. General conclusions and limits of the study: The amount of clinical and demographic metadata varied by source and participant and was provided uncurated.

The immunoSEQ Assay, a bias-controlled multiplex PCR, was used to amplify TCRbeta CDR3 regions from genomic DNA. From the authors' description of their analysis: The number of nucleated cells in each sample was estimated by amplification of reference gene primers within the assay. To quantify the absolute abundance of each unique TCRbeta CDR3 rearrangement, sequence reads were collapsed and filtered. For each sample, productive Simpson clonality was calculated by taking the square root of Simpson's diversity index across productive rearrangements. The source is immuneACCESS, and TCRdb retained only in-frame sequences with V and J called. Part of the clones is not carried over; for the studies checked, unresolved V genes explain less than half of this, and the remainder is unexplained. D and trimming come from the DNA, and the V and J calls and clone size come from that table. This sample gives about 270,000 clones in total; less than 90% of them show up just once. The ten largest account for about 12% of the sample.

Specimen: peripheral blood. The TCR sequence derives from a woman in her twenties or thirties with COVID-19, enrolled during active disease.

The CDR3 protein: CASSLALRGSYGYTF. The sequence in DNA is TGTGCCAGCAGCTTAGCGCTAAGGGGAAGCTACGGCTACACCTTC. The V and J genes are TRBV7-9 and TRBJ1-2; the D gene is possibly TRBD1, with 5 bases matching. CDR1 and CDR2 (SEHNR, FQNEAQ) derive from the germline V gene (reference sequence). V gives up 0 bases and J gives up 8 bases, and the segment between their germline ends measures 16 bases. Inclusive of the bounding cysteine and phenylalanine, the CDR3 is 15 residues long. Of all the DNA, just the CDR3 is kept, 45 bases in frame from base 1.